The present TCR beta chain was sequenced within a study of blood T cell repertoires in COVID-19. TCRdb keeps only in-frame clones here, not all; method: immunoSEQ multiplex PCR. The table records approximately 140,000 clones, roughly 89% of them present only once. Germline values: CDR1 LGHDT, CDR2 YNNKEL (reference sequence). The CDR3 is 16 residues long. V lost 2 bases and J lost 2, with 14 bases in between. Sequencing was carried out using peripheral blood. This receptor was taken from a woman aged 40 to 49 with acute or convalescent COVID-19. V and J are TRBV3-1 (or the pseudogene TRBV3-2) and TRBJ2-3; D may be TRBD1 (6 bases). Here the CDR3 reads CASSQLQGLVTDTQYF. The CDR3 nucleotides read TGTGCCAGCAGCCAACTACAGGGTCTGGTCACAGATACGCAGTATTTT.